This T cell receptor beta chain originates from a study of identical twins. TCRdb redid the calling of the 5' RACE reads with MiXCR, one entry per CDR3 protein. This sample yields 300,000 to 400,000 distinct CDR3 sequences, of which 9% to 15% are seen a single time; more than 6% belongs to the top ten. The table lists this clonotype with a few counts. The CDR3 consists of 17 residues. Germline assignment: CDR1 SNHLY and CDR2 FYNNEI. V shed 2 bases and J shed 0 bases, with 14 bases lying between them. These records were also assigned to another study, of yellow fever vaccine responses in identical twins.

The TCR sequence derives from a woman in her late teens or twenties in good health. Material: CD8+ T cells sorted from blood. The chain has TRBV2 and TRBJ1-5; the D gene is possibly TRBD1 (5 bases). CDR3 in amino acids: CASSERGENYSNQPQHF. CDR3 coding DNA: TGTGCCAGCAGTGAACGAGGGGAAAATTATAGCAATCAGCCCCAGCATTTT.